Shown below are 15 T cell receptor beta chains from a single sample sequenced in a study of T cells in Graves' hyperthyroidism and ophthalmopathy. RNA transcripts were the template for amplifying TCR beta CDR3 regions. HTBI primers drove first-round RT-PCR of the TCR CDR3. TCRdb processed the multiplex PCR reads anew with MiXCR; each CDR3 protein has one entry. The data show fewer than 650,000 distinct CDR3 sequences, approximately 15% seen once. Input material: blood. These receptors came from a woman between 18 and 30 years old with Graves' ophthalmopathy.

This clonotype has a handful of counts. The gene calls are TRBV28 and TRBJ2-7; D remains unclear. Germline CDR1 MDHEN, CDR2 SYDVKM. The CDR3 totals 12 residues. Trimming cost V 6 bases and J 7 bases, with 13 bases left between them. CDR3 DNA: TGTGCCAGCAGCCCTCCGGCTTGGGAGCAGTACTTC. The encoded protein is CASSPPAWEQYF.

This clonotype was seen many times. The V call is TRBV6-5, the J call TRBJ2-7; D is ambiguous. The CDR3 runs to 15 residues. Germline-derived CDR1 and CDR2 are MNHEY and SVGAGI. Trimming pared 0 bases from V and 2 bases from J, leaving 11 bases between. The DNA for the CDR3 is TGTGCCAGCAGTTACTCTGGGGTCCTCGCCTACGAGCAGTACTTC. Protein: CASSYSGVLAYEQYF.

The chain employs TRBV2 and TRBJ2-1; 10 nucleotides agree with TRBD2. Germline trimming cut 4 bases from V and 9 bases from J; bases unmatched to any gene: 3. CDR3 size: 13 residues. Germline V gene data show CDR1 as SNHLY and CDR2 as FYNNEI. The CDR3 is CASSAEREGEQFF. The CDR3, as DNA: TGTGCCAGCAGTGCGGAGCGGGAGGGTGAGCAGTTCTTC.

This clonotype was seen repeatedly, ten times or more. The gene calls are TRBV14 and TRBJ2-7, with 7 bases that match TRBD1. J was trimmed by 3 bases and V by 5 bases; bases with no gene match: 10. The germline gives CDR1 SGHDN, CDR2 FVKESK. This CDR3 contains 15 residues. The CDR3 DNA sequence: TGTGCCAGCAGCTCACCCTCGACAGGGATCTACGAGCAGTACTTC. It specifies CASSSPSTGIYEQYF.

Worth noting for this clonotype: Possible read error: a much larger clone is one base away. V is TRBV28 and J is TRBJ2-7; perhaps TRBD1 as D (7 bases). The CDR3 has 14 amino acids. Germline CDR1 MDHEN, CDR2 SYDVKM. In DNA form, the CDR3 reads TGTACCTGCGGGGAAGAGAGACAGGGCCACGAGCAGTACTTC. It specifies CTCGEERQGHEQYF.

This clonotype was counted many times. The chain has TRBV30 and TRBJ1-2; possibly TRBD1 for D (6 bases). CDR3 length equals 14 residues. The germline V gene encodes CDR1 GTSNPN and CDR2 SVGIG (reference sequence). Trimming pared 3 bases from V and 1 base from J, leaving 12 bases between. The CDR3 here is CAWRQGGNNYGYTF. The CDR3 nucleotides are TGTGCCTGGAGACAAGGGGGGAATAACTATGGCTACACCTTC.

There are many counts of this clonotype. This sequence joins TRBV18 and TRBJ2-1; D ambiguous. The CDR3 runs to 16 residues. V was shortened by 6 bases and J by 1 base, with 16 bases between the two germline ends. The germline CDR1 and CDR2 sequences are KGHSH and LQKENI. In DNA, the CDR3 is TGTGCCAGCTCCCAAGGCGATGGTTGGTCCTACAATGAGCAGTTCTTC. It yields the protein CASSQGDGWSYNEQFF.

There are many counts of this clonotype. This chain uses TRBV28 with TRBJ1-2; D remains ambiguous. CDR1 is MDHEN, CDR2 SYDVKM, per germline. The CDR3 spans 13 residues. V gave up 10 bases and J gave up 5 bases, with 17 bases separating them. CDR3 nucleotides: TGTGCCACCCTGGATCGGGCAGCATATGGCTACACCTTC. Protein sequence: CATLDRAAYGYTF.

This clonotype occurred many times. The chain uses TRBV2 and TRBJ2-1; 9 bases map to TRBD2. Looked up from germline, CDR1 is SNHLY and CDR2 is FYNNEI. Trimming cost V 6 bases and J 8 bases; bases outside gene matches: 17. This CDR3 is 17 amino acids long. DNA of the CDR3: TGTGCCAGCAGCCCTTCTCTAGCGGGATTAGGGTTCGATGAGCAGTTCTTC. Protein product: CASSPSLAGLGFDEQFF.

This clonotype appeared many times. The V gene is TRBV7-9, the J gene TRBJ1-5; D is unclear. Trimming took 3 bases from V and 0 from J, leaving 9 bases between them. Germline CDR1 and CDR2: SEHNR and FQNEAQ (reference sequence). The CDR3 sequence is 15 residues long. The CDR3 loop is CASSFNSISNQPQHF. The CDR3 DNA reads TGTGCCAGCAGCTTCAACAGTATTAGCAATCAGCCCCAGCATTTT.

The V gene is TRBV13, the J gene TRBJ2-7; possibly TRBD2 for D (6 bases). Trimming shortened V by 6 bases and J by 2 bases, and 14 bases separated the two germline ends. Germline CDR1 and CDR2: PRHDT and FYEKMQ (reference sequence). The CDR3 has 14 amino acids. The CDR3 sequence is CASRAGLRTYEQYF. In DNA, the CDR3 is TGTGCCAGCAGGGCGGGACTGAGGACCTACGAGCAGTACTTC.

This chain connects TRBV20-1 to TRBJ1-5; possibly TRBD1 for D (6 bases). V was pared by 1 base and J by 1 base, with 14 bases between. The CDR3 is 16 residues long. The V gene's germline CDR1 is DFQATT and CDR2 SNEGSKA (reference sequence). The CDR3 region is CSARALGGLSNQPQHF. In DNA form, the CDR3 reads TGCAGTGCTAGAGCCCTGGGGGGCCTGAGCAATCAGCCCCAGCATTTT.

This clonotype was seen many times. The CDR3 DNA sequence: TGTGCCAGCAGCTTACGAGCGGGAGGGCCCTACGAGCAGTACTTC. Its translation: CASSLRAGGPYEQYF. V usage is TRBV7-8 and J usage is TRBJ2-7, with TRBD2 identical over 10 bases. The CDR3 totals 15 residues. CDR1 and CDR2 from the germline V gene are SGHVS and FQNEAQ. Germline trimming cut 2 bases from V and 2 bases from J; bases unmatched to any gene: 3.

The chain joins TRBV4-1 to TRBJ1-1, with a weak D call TRBD1 (6 bases). CDR1 MGHRA and CDR2 YSYEKL come from the germline V gene. With 4 bases removed from V and 0 bases from J, the gap between germline ends came to 21 bases. The CDR3 spans 18 residues. This chain's CDR3 is CASSLPSFRGSMNTEAFF. The CDR3 DNA is TGCGCCAGCAGCCTACCCTCGTTCAGGGGCTCCATGAACACTGAAGCTTTCTTT.

The chain has TRBV4-3 and TRBJ2-2; D remains unclear. The germline V gene encodes CDR1 LGHNA and CDR2 YSLEER. There are 15 residues in the CDR3. V gave up 0 bases and J gave up 0 bases, with 5 bases separating them. The CDR3 nucleotides are TGCGCCAGCAGCCAAGAGTTCACGAACACCGGGGAGCTGTTTTTT. It yields the protein CASSQEFTNTGELFF.